This T cell receptor beta chain emerged from a study of shared clonotypes between healthy human individuals. Overall study results and limits: Generation of non-shared clonotypes was less probable than generation of clonotypes shared by all four donors.

A remark on this clone: No antigen is known for it.

Terminally differentiated effector memory CD45RA+ cells were excluded by CCR7 positive selection of CD45RO-negative cells. Trimming removed 4 bases from V and 1 base from J; junction bases left unmatched: 8. The CDR3 extends over 18 amino acids. Germline V lookup: CDR1 SGHVS, CDR2 FQNEAQ. Profiling relied on immunoSEQ multiplex PCR, and the TCRdb table lists in-frame clones only, not all of them. The table has about 2 million clones, approximately 94% seen once; the top ten hold 1% to 1.5%. The chain couples TRBV7-8 to TRBJ2-2; TRBD2 agrees at 11 bases. Source material: naive CD8+ T cells sorted from blood. This clonotype was sampled from a man between 18 and 29 years old in good health. The CDR3 reads CASSWVLAGAENTGELFF. The CDR3, as DNA: TGTGCCAGCAGCTGGGTACTAGCGGGAGCCGAGAACACCGGGGAGCTGTTTTTT.